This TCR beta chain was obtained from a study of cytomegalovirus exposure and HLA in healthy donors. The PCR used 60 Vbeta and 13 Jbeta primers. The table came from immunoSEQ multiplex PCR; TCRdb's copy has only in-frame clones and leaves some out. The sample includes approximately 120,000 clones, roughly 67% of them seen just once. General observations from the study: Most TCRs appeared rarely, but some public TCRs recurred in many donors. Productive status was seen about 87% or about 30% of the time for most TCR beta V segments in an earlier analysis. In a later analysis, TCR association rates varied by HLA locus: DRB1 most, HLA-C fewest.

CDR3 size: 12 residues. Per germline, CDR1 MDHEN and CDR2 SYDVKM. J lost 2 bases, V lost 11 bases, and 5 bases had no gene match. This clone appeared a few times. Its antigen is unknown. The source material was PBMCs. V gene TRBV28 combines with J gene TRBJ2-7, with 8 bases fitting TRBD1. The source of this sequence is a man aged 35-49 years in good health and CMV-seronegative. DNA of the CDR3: TGTGCCGCAGGACAGGGTGCCTACGAGCAGTACTTC. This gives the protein CAAGQGAYEQYF.